The following is a T cell receptor beta chain sequence with its context. Its antigen is not identified. The PCR made use of 60 Vbeta and 13 Jbeta primers. Some clones are missing from TCRdb's copy, which holds only in-frame ones; the method was immunoSEQ multiplex PCR. Of over 85,000 clones listed, 70% to 80% are singletons. This CDR3 comprises 11 residues. V shed 6 bases and J shed 8 bases, with 8 bases lying between them. CDR1 is SGHAT and CDR2 is FQNNGV in the germline V gene. This record belongs to a study of cytomegalovirus exposure and HLA in healthy donors. Regarding the study as a whole: On later analysis, the bulk of CMV-associated TCR beta chains appeared to be HLA-restricted.

The chain recombines TRBV11-2 with TRBJ1-3; D is ambiguous. Sequenced material: PBMCs. The receptor was derived from a male donor in good health and CMV-seropositive. The CDR3 sequence: CASRTSDTIYF. CDR3 sequence (DNA): TGTGCCAGCAGAACCTCAGACACCATATATTTT.